The 24 T cell receptor beta chains presented below share a single source sample, sequenced in a study of CD4 T cells in relation to SARS-CoV-2 and coronaviruses. Repertoires were generated with immunoSEQ multiplex PCR, while TCRdb's copy carries only in-frame clones and drops some. The table has 15,000 to 17,000 clones, roughly four fifths seen once. These receptors' antigens are unknown. Unexposed donor CD4+ T cells date from about 2011-2018, before the COVID-19 pandemic. CD4+ T cells were isolated from the cells after more than 8 days of culture. The sequencing sample was made of CD4+ T cells from PBMCs, cultured in vitro. All receptors come from a human donor in good health.

This clone was detected a few times. V gene TRBV24-1 combines with J gene TRBJ2-7; TRBD1 aligns across 8 bases. Germline V gene sequence: CDR1 KGHDR, CDR2 SFDVKD. The V and J ends lost 6 bases and 6 bases, in that order; junction bases with no gene match: 6. The CDR3 consists of 13 residues. The CDR3 nucleotides read TGTGCCACCAGTAACGGCAGGGGGCTCGAGCAGTACTTC. This translates into CATSNGRGLEQYF.

The chain combines TRBV7-9 with TRBJ2-5; D remains ambiguous. Trimming shortened V by 8 bases and J by 2 bases, and 12 bases separated the two germline ends. The CDR3 is 13 residues long. Germline values: CDR1 SEHNR, CDR2 FQNEAQ (reference sequence). CDR3 coding DNA: TGTGCCAGCTCTATGAGCAATCAAGAGACCCAGTACTTC. Protein sequence: CASSMSNQETQYF.

V and J are TRBV7-9 and TRBJ2-1; 8 bases match TRBD2. The germline V gene has CDR1 SEHNR and CDR2 FQNEAQ (reference sequence). The CDR3 loop spans 13 amino acids. Losses at the gene ends were 6 bases for V and 8 bases for J; bases not matched to a gene: 6. The CDR3 spells CASSQREWDEQFF. The CDR3 DNA is TGTGCCAGCAGTCAGCGGGAGTGGGATGAGCAGTTCTTC.

The V gene is TRBV6-5, the J gene TRBJ1-1; D not resolved. V shed 0 bases and J shed 4 bases, with 6 bases lying between them. CDR1 is MNHEY and CDR2 is SVGAGI in the germline V gene. This CDR3 is built from 13 residues. The CDR3 reads CASSYSAPTEAFF. Written as DNA, the CDR3 is TGTGCCAGCAGTTACTCGGCTCCCACTGAAGCTTTCTTT.

In this sample, this clone turned up a few times. The chain uses TRBV2 and TRBJ1-5; D is unresolved. CDR1 is SNHLY, CDR2 FYNNEI, per germline. Trimming removed 6 bases at V and 0 bases at J, with 12 bases between. The CDR3 totals 15 residues. The CDR3 here is CASSDDGVSNQPQHF. CDR3 DNA: TGTGCCAGCAGCGACGACGGGGTTAGCAATCAGCCCCAGCATTTT.

V is TRBV2 and J is TRBJ2-7; D possibly corresponds to TRBD2 (6 bases). Trimming cost V 7 bases and J 3 bases, with 19 bases left between them. The germline V gene has CDR1 SNHLY and CDR2 FYNNEI. The CDR3 contains 15 residues. This CDR3 is CASNLERAGRYEQYF. Here the CDR3 DNA reads TGTGCCAGCAACCTGGAACGTGCGGGACGCTACGAGCAGTACTTC.

By share, this clone counts as medium-sized. This chain links TRBV5-8 with TRBJ2-7, with TRBD2 matching 8 bases. V gave up 8 bases and J gave up 1 base; unmatched junction bases: 5. The CDR3 consists of 13 residues. The germline gives CDR1 SGHTS, CDR2 YDEGEE. CDR3 amino acids: CASRLAPSYEQYF. The CDR3 DNA reads as TGTGCCAGTAGACTAGCGCCGTCCTACGAGCAGTACTTC.

V and J are TRBV24-1 and TRBJ2-2; D is unclear. Germline V gene lookup returns CDR1 KGHDR and CDR2 SFDVKD. This CDR3 has 13 amino acids. Between the trimmed V and J ends, which lost 3 bases and 6 bases, there was a span of 7 bases. DNA of the CDR3: TGTGCCACCAGTGATCTAGGTTCCGGGGAGCTGTTTTTT. This translates into CATSDLGSGELFF.

The rearrangement uses TRBV24-1 and TRBJ2-2; 7 bases are a match to TRBD2. The ends lost 9 bases at V and 3 bases at J; junction bases unmatched: 6. The CDR3 loop spans 14 amino acids. Germline values: CDR1 KGHDR, CDR2 SFDVKD. CDR3 sequence: CATRGGRDTGELFF. CDR3 DNA sequence: TGTGCCACCCGAGGAGGGAGGGACACCGGGGAGCTGTTTTTT.

The chain employs TRBV6-4 and TRBJ2-3; D may match TRBD1 or TRBD2 (7 bases each). This CDR3 is built from 15 residues. Deletions cut 8 bases from V and 6 bases from J, with 21 bases between. From germline, CDR1 is MRHNA and CDR2 SNTAGT. CDR3 region: CASSSEAGGVDTQYF. CDR3 DNA sequence: TGTGCCAGCTCCTCCGAGGCAGGGGGGGTGGATACGCAGTATTTT.

The chain's CDR3 is CASSWDRDEQYF. The CDR3 DNA sequence: TGTGCCAGCAGTTGGGACAGGGACGAGCAGTACTTC. The V gene is TRBV3-1 (or the pseudogene TRBV3-2), the J gene TRBJ2-7; 9 nucleotides match TRBD1. Trimming at V came to 6 bases and at J to 5 bases, leaving 2 bases not matched to a gene. This CDR3 spans 12 amino acids. Germline-derived CDR1 and CDR2 are LGHDT and YNNKEL (reference sequence).

J is TRBJ2-2 and V is TRBV7-8, with 7 bases lining up with TRBD1. CDR3 length: 15 amino acids. The trim removed 3 bases at V and 2 bases at J, leaving 3 bases unmatched. The germline gives CDR1 SGHVS, CDR2 FQNEAQ. The DNA of the CDR3 is TGTGCCAGCAGCTTCGGGACAGCCAACACCGGGGAGCTGTTTTTT. Translating it yields CASSFGTANTGELFF.

The chain has TRBV3-1 (or the pseudogene TRBV3-2) and TRBJ2-1, with 16 bases fitting TRBD2. J gave up 2 bases and V 0 bases, and 1 base lay outside the gene matches. The CDR3 has 18 amino acids. Germline assignment: CDR1 LGHDT and CDR2 YNNKEL (reference sequence). The CDR3 sequence: CASSQEGTSGRAYNEQFF. For the CDR3, the DNA is TGTGCCAGCAGCCAAGAGGGGACTAGCGGGAGGGCCTACAATGAGCAGTTCTTC.

This clone has just one count. The V call is TRBV5-1, the J call TRBJ1-2; tentative D call: TRBD1 (5 bases). The CDR3 has 14 residues. Germline V CDR1 and CDR2: SGHRS, YFSETQ. V was trimmed by 2 bases and J by 6 bases, leaving 14 bases between them. Here the CDR3 DNA reads TGCGCCAGCAGCTTTTCAGGGCAAAGGGATGGCTACACCTTC. Its protein product is CASSFSGQRDGYTF.

The chain joins TRBV5-5 to TRBJ1-5; D ambiguous. The V and J ends lost 0 bases and 5 bases respectively, with 6 bases between them. In germline, CDR1 is SGHKS, CDR2 YYEKEE (reference sequence). This CDR3 is built from 13 residues. This chain's CDR3 is CASSLGLDQPQHF. Here the CDR3 DNA reads TGTGCCAGCAGCTTGGGGCTCGATCAGCCCCAGCATTTT.

The chain links TRBV9 to TRBJ1-6; perhaps TRBD1 as D (6 bases). Between the trimmed V and J ends, which lost 0 bases and 10 bases, there was a span of 14 bases. Looked up from germline, CDR1 is SGDLS and CDR2 is YYNGEE. CDR3 length: 15 amino acids. CDR3 amino acids: CASSVETTGKSPLHF. CDR3 nucleotides: TGTGCCAGCAGCGTAGAAACTACAGGGAAATCACCCCTCCACTTT. Combining the CDR3 with reference TRBV9 and TRBJ1-6 gives the whole variable domain DSGVTQTPKHLITATGQRVTLRCSPRSGDLSVYWYQQSLDQGLQFLIQYYNGEERAKGNILERFSAQQFPDLHSELNLSSLELGDSALYFCASSVETTGKSPLHFGNGTRLTVT.

The J gene is TRBJ2-2, the V gene TRBV2; 9 positions agree with TRBD1. J was trimmed by 6 bases and V by 3 bases; bases with no gene match: 5. The CDR3 loop spans 15 amino acids. Germline V gene sequence: CDR1 SNHLY, CDR2 FYNNEI. CDR3 amino acids: CASSETGGSPGELFF. CDR3 coding DNA: TGTGCCAGCAGTGAGACAGGGGGGTCCCCCGGGGAGCTGTTTTTT.

V usage is TRBV28 and J usage is TRBJ2-7; D call uncertain. The CDR3 totals 15 residues. Germline values: CDR1 MDHEN, CDR2 SYDVKM. V lost 3 bases to trimming and J lost 3 bases, with 15 bases between them. The CDR3, as DNA: TGTGCCAGCAGTTTGGCCGGACCCGGCAGCTACGAGCAGTACTTC. Translated: CASSLAGPGSYEQYF.

The rearrangement links TRBV18 to TRBJ1-1; D gene uncertain. Germline values: CDR1 KGHSH, CDR2 LQKENI. This CDR3 comprises 15 residues. The ends were cut back, 0 bases at V and 0 bases at J, with 8 bases in the middle. Here the CDR3 DNA reads TGTGCCAGCTCACCACCTAACGGTCTGAACACTGAAGCTTTCTTT. This sequence encodes CASSPPNGLNTEAFF.

V gene TRBV4-2 combines with J gene TRBJ1-1; D is ambiguous. Looked up from germline, CDR1 is LGHNA and CDR2 is YNFKEQ. V lost 1 base and J lost 1, with 13 bases in between. The CDR3 loop spans 16 amino acids. CDR3 bases: TGTGCCAGCAGCCAAGTGGCCGCCCCGGGGAACACTGAAGCTTTCTTT. Its protein is CASSQVAAPGNTEAFF.

In regard to this clone: The junction departs from germline at one end; a sequencing error may be responsible. This chain's CDR3 is CASRLDLLSYNEQFF. CDR3 DNA sequence: TGCGCCAGCAGATTGGATCTCCTCTCCTACAATGAGCAGTTCTTC. J is TRBJ2-1 and V is TRBV5-1; D unclear. Germline CDR1 reads SGHRS; CDR2 reads YFSETQ. The CDR3 sequence is 15 residues long.

The gene calls are TRBV5-4 and TRBJ2-3; maybe TRBD1 (5 bases). The CDR3 extends over 16 amino acids. Deletions cut 0 bases from V and 4 bases from J, with 15 bases between. From germline, CDR1 is SGHNT and CDR2 YYREEE (reference sequence). CDR3 region: CASSLEGMMGPDTQYF. Written as DNA, the CDR3 is TGTGCCAGCAGCTTGGAAGGGATGATGGGGCCAGATACGCAGTATTTT.

This clone was recorded only once. This rearrangement joins TRBV12-5 to TRBJ2-1; 9 nucleotides align to TRBD2. The CDR3 has 16 residues. CDR1 is LGHNT, CDR2 FRNRAP, per germline. The junction had 9 bases not matched to a gene; V was cut back by 0 bases and J by 9 bases. The CDR3 loop is CASGLVAGGAGSEQFF. CDR3 nucleotides: TGTGCTAGTGGTTTGGTCGCGGGGGGGGCGGGCAGTGAGCAGTTCTTC.

This chain connects TRBV3-1 (or the pseudogene TRBV3-2) to TRBJ2-5; a weak D match, TRBD2 (5 bases). The CDR3 consists of 15 residues. Trimming took 2 bases from V and 0 from J, leaving 10 bases between them. Germline CDR1 is LGHDT and CDR2 is YNNKEL (reference sequence). The CDR3 loop reads CASSQNPGNQETQYF. The CDR3 region has the DNA TGTGCCAGCAGCCAAAACCCGGGAAACCAAGAGACCCAGTACTTC.